The 17 T cell receptor beta chains in this list originate from one sample, sequenced in a study of post-analysis software for immune sequencing data. General study findings and limits: Several TRBV segments were more frequent in patients than controls; TRBV5-6, TRBV5-1 and TRBV20-1 belonged to this group.

No antigen is known for these receptors. Incorporated into the TCR beta cDNA libraries were unique molecular identifiers, which served to reduce PCR and sequencing biases. MiXCR, run by TCRdb on the PCR reads, gives a single entry per CDR3 protein. The sample lists around 710,000 distinct CDR3 sequences, roughly 50% seen once, with over 4.5% in the top ten. Sequenced material: blood. The source is a girl aged 10 to 17 with multiple sclerosis.

This chain connects TRBV7-9 to TRBJ1-2; D is perhaps TRBD1 (5 bases). CDR3 length: 15 residues. Germline V CDR1 and CDR2: SEHNR, FQNEAQ (reference sequence). Trimming cost V 1 base and J 8 bases, with 17 bases left between them. CDR3 protein: CASSLGPGAQGGYTF. CDR3 sequence (DNA): TGTGCCAGCAGCTTAGGACCCGGGGCCCAGGGAGGCTACACCTTC.

V and J are TRBV4-2 and TRBJ1-2; the D gene is possibly TRBD1 (6 bases). The CDR3 covers 16 residues. V was clipped by 1 base and J by 8 bases, with 20 bases between them. Germline V gene data show CDR1 as LGHNA and CDR2 as YNFKEQ. CDR3 region: CASSQAGDAAPIGYTF. DNA of the CDR3: TGTGCCAGCAGCCAAGCAGGGGACGCCGCCCCTATCGGCTACACCTTC.

This clonotype was seen only a few times. The chain has TRBV10-3 and TRBJ2-5, with D perhaps given as TRBD1 or TRBD2 (5 bases each). This CDR3 has 13 residues. Germline V gene sequence: CDR1 ENHRY, CDR2 SYGVKD. Trimming left V 10 bases short and J 1 base short, with 13 bases between. The CDR3 DNA is TGTGCCACCGGAGATGGGGGCCAAGAGACCCAGTACTTC. Protein: CATGDGGQETQYF.

The chain recombines TRBV28 with TRBJ2-3, with TRBD2 matching over 8 bases. The V gene's germline CDR1 is MDHEN and CDR2 SYDVKM. The CDR3 consists of 18 residues. With 5 bases clipped from V and 3 bases from J, the junction kept 16 bases outside the gene matches. The chain's CDR3 is CASSTEDGSGNSTDTQYF. The DNA of the CDR3 is TGTGCCAGCAGTACTGAAGATGGTAGCGGGAATAGTACAGATACGCAGTATTTT.

This chain uses TRBV6-6 with TRBJ1-1; TRBD1 is a possible D gene (5 bases). Trimming took off 4 bases at V and 2 bases at J, with 8 bases between the two ends. The CDR3 consists of 13 residues. Germline V CDR1 and CDR2: MNHNY, SVGAGI (reference sequence). The CDR3 region is CASSWDGNTEAFF. CDR3 bases: TGTGCCAGCAGTTGGGACGGTAACACTGAAGCTTTCTTT.

This clonotype was observed a few times. The chain has TRBV20-1 and TRBJ1-2, with D uncertain. Trimming pared 4 bases from V and 4 bases from J, leaving 10 bases between. In germline, CDR1 is DFQATT, CDR2 SNEGSKA (reference sequence). This CDR3 region has 12 residues. The CDR3 is CSATLRSYGYTF. The CDR3 DNA follows: TGCAGTGCTACTCTAAGGTCCTATGGCTACACCTTC.

This chain joins TRBV5-1 and TRBJ2-1, with D possibly TRBD1 on 6 matching bases. The CDR3 has 18 amino acids. Trimming removed 0 bases from V and 4 bases from J, with 20 bases in between. Germline CDR1 reads SGHRS; CDR2 reads YFSETQ. CDR3 amino acids: CASSLGGHQPVLYNEQFF. The CDR3 DNA is TGCGCCAGCAGCTTGGGGGGACACCAACCGGTCCTGTACAATGAGCAGTTCTTC.

As to this clonotype: The conserved final phenylalanine or tryptophan is absent from the CDR3, which likely points to a read error. The chain has TRBV24-1 and TRBJ2-5, with 14 bases identical to TRBD2. The J segment lost 2 bases and the V segment lost 3 bases, leaving 4 bases of the junction unmatched. Germline V gene lookup returns CDR1 KGHDR and CDR2 SFDVKD. The CDR3 is 17 amino acids. The CDR3 DNA is TGTGCCACCAGTGATGGGACTAGCGGGAGTTTGCAAGAGACCCAGTACGTC. It specifies CATSDGTSGSLQETQYV.

V is TRBV5-5 and J is TRBJ2-1; no reliable D call. Deletions cut 10 bases from V and 0 bases from J, with 5 bases between. Germline V gives CDR1 SGHKS, CDR2 YYEKEE (reference sequence). The CDR3 consists of 11 residues. The CDR3 coding sequence is TGTGCCTCTTACTCCTACAATGAGCAGTTCTTC. The encoded protein is CASYSYNEQFF. Full variable domain (remainder filled in from reference TRBV5-5 and TRBJ2-1): DAGVTQSPTHLIKTRGQQVTLRCSPISGHKSVSWYQQVLGQGPQFIFQYYEKEERGRGNFPDRFSARQFPNYSSELNVNALLLGDSALYLCASYSYNEQFFGPGTRLTVL.

The chain joins TRBV10-3 to TRBJ2-3, with 9 nucleotides matching TRBD1. Germline CDR1 and CDR2: ENHRY and SYGVKD. This CDR3 has 15 amino acids. Unmatched junction bases numbered 14, after V lost 8 bases and J lost 8 bases. The CDR3 region is CAIRIRDREIGTQYF. The DNA for the CDR3 is TGTGCCATCCGTATCCGGGACAGGGAAATCGGTACGCAGTATTTT.

This clonotype was found once. V gene TRBV24-1 combines with J gene TRBJ2-5; the D gene is possibly TRBD2 (5 bases). Per germline, CDR1 KGHDR and CDR2 SFDVKD. The CDR3 sequence is 15 residues long. Trimming stripped 7 bases from V and 1 base from J, with 15 bases between. CDR3 bases: TGTGCCACCAGCGATCCCAAGGAGGCCCAAGAGACCCAGTACTTC. As protein: CATSDPKEAQETQYF.

The chain carries TRBV9 and TRBJ2-4; TRBD2 agrees at 9 bases. The last part of the DNA fits TRBJ2-7 better; the J call may be wrong. Germline V lookup: CDR1 SGDLS, CDR2 YYNGEE. CDR3 length equals 15 residues. Written as DNA, the CDR3 is TGTGCCAGCAGCGTTACGGATAGCGGGAGCTACGAGCAGTACTTC. Translating gives CASSVTDSGSYEQYF.

This clonotype was recorded once. The V and J genes are TRBV7-9 and TRBJ1-2; 10 nucleotides match TRBD1. There are 18 residues in the CDR3. Germline V gene sequence: CDR1 SEHNR, CDR2 FQNEAQ (reference sequence). V gave up 7 bases and J gave up 3 bases; unmatched junction bases: 17. The CDR3 spells CASIPNLIKTGGDYGYTF. The CDR3 coding sequence is TGTGCCAGCATCCCAAATCTCATAAAGACAGGGGGCGACTATGGCTACACCTTC.

The chain links TRBV29-1 to TRBJ2-1, with D uncertain. The CDR3 contains 12 residues. The V gene lost 3 bases and the J gene lost 6 bases, with 9 bases spanning the gap. The germline gives CDR1 SQVTM, CDR2 ANQGSEA. CDR3 sequence: CSVEWGVNEQFF. DNA of the CDR3: TGCAGCGTTGAGTGGGGTGTCAATGAGCAGTTCTTC.

The chain joins TRBV14 to TRBJ1-6; possibly TRBD1 for D (5 bases). The CDR3 has 17 residues. CDR1 is SGHDN, CDR2 FVKESK, per germline. V dropped 0 bases and J dropped 14 bases, with 23 bases sitting between them. This CDR3 is CASSQEGVQGFPTTLHF. CDR3 in DNA: TGTGCCAGCAGCCAAGAAGGCGTTCAGGGATTCCCGACAACCCTCCACTTT.

CDR3 sequence: CASSQEASGSDEQYF. The CDR3 region has the DNA TGCGCCAGCAGCCAAGAGGCTAGCGGGAGCGACGAGCAGTACTTC. The V call is TRBV4-1, the J call TRBJ2-4; 10 nucleotides match TRBD2. The J call is doubtful: the DNA matches TRBJ2-7 better. Germline CDR1 MGHRA, CDR2 YSYEKL. CDR3 size: 15 residues.

This chain connects TRBV6-5 to TRBJ2-7, with 8 bases identical to TRBD1. The germline V gene has CDR1 MNHEY and CDR2 SVGAGI. The V gene end was trimmed by 0 bases and the J gene end by 2 bases; junction bases not matched to a gene: 3. The CDR3 loop spans 15 amino acids. The CDR3 region is CASSYSTGATYEQYF. CDR3 sequence (DNA): TGTGCCAGCAGTTACTCGACAGGGGCGACCTACGAGCAGTACTTC.